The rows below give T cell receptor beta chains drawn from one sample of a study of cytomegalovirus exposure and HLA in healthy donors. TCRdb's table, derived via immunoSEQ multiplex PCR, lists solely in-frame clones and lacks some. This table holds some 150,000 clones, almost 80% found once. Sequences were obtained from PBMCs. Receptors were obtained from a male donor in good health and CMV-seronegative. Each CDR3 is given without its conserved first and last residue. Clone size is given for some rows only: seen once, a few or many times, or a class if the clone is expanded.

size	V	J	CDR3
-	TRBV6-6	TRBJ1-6	ASSYDFSYNSPLH
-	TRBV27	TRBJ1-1	ASSPRGQLFNTEAF
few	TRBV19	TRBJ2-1	ASTKGLPALASYNEQF
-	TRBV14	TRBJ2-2	ASSYDRGFTGELF
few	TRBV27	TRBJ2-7	ASSLAGGGPYEQY
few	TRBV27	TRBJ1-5	ASSLFPSGNQPQH
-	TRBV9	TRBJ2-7	ASSPGVSSYEQY
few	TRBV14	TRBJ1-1	ASSQDFGTEAF
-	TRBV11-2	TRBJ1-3	ASSFGSGNTIY
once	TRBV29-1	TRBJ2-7	SVGTARNSYEQY
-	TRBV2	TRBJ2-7	ASRQEAYEQY
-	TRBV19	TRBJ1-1	ASTRENTEAF
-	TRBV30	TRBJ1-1	AWSATGGAF
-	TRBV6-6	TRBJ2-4	ASSVTGAKNIQY
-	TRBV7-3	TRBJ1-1	ASSLTGDTYYTEAF
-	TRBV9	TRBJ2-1	ASSVEGGGILYNEQF
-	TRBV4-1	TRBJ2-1	ASSQDQTYNEQF
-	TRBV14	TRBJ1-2	ASSQDSREGYGYT
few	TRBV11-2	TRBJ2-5	ASSTGLAPQAQETQY
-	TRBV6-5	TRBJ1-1	ASQGGTEAF
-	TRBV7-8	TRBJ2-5	ASSLAGHGTTQY
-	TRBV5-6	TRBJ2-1	ASSGGQGTWNEQF
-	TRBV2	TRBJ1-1	ASSFHFDGGNTEAF
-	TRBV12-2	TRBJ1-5	ASRPASGGRVQPQH
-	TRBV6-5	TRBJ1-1	ASRRGATEAF
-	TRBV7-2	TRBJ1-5	ASSSQGGNQPQH
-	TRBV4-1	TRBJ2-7	ASSQGLALYEQY
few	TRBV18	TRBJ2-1	ASSPNQEVEQF
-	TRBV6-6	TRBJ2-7	ASRDWGTGEAYEQY
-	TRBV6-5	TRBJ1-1	ASTFDRARNTEAF
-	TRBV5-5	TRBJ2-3	ASSLGQGNTDTQY
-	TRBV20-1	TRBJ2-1	SAPSGTGSF
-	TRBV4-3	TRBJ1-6	ASSQTGNSPLH
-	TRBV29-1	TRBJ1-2	SVAAGLNYGYT
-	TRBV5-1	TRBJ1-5	ASSQTTGQPQH
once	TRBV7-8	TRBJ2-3	ASSLDGSTDTQY
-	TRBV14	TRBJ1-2	ASSPMDRDSYGYT
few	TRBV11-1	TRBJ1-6	ASSLPGLGSPLH
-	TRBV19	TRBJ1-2	ASSIVRSNKAPPYGYT
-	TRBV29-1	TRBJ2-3	SAALLVPTDTQY
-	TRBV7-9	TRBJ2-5	ASSPLAGGGETQY
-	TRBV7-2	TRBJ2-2	ASSLALVSANTGELF
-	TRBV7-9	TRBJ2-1	ASSLAQGGYNEQF
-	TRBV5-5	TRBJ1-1	ASLQGARTEAF
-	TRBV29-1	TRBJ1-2	SGGPGQGSLYGYT
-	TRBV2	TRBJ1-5	ASRPRTGGPQPQH
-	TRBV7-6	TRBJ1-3	ASSLAPGNTIY
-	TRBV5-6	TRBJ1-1	ASSLSFEAGREAF
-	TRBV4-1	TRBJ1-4	ASSQQQGGTNEKLF
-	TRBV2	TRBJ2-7	ASIASGGGYEQY
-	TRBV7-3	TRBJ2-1	ASSPRARDRVFGNEQF